This T cell receptor (beta chain) was documented in a study of cytomegalovirus exposure and HLA in healthy donors. J lost 4 bases, V lost 4 bases, and 0 bases had no gene match. The CDR3 runs 13 residues. The germline gives CDR1 MRHNA, CDR2 SNTAGT. This clone has a handful of counts. The PCR used 60 Vbeta and 13 Jbeta primers. Generated by immunoSEQ multiplex PCR, the TCRdb table keeps only in-frame clones and is missing some. The table shows a few hundred thousand clones, with 75% to 90% occurring only once. This receptor was taken from a girl aged 2 to 9 in good health and CMV-seronegative. V and J are TRBV6-4 and TRBJ2-2; 7 nucleotides match TRBD2. The specimen sequenced was PBMCs. CDR3: CASSGTSTGELFF. The DNA of the CDR3 is TGTGCCAGCAGTGGGACTAGCACCGGGGAGCTGTTTTTT.